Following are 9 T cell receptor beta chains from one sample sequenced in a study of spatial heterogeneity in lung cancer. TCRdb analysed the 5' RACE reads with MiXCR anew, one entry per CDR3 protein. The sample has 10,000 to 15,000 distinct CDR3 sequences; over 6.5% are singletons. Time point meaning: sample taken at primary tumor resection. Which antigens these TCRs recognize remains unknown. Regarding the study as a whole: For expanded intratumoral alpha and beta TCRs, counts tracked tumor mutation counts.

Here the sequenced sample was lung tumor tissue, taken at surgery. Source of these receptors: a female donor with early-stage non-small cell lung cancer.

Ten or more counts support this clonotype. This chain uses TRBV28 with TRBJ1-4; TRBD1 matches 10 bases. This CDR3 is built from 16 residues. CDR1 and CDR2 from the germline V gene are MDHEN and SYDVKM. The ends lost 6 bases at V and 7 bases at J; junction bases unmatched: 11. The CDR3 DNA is TGTGCCAGCAGAGAGACAGGGGGCGCTATGTTTGAAAAACTGTTTTTT. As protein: CASRETGGAMFEKLFF.

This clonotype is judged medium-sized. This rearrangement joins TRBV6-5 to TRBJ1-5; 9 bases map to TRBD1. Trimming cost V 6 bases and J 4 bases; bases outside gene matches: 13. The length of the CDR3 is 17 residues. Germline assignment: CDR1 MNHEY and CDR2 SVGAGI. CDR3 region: CASRSRVGTGRNQPQHF. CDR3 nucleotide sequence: TGTGCCAGCAGATCCCGAGTAGGGACAGGGCGTAATCAGCCCCAGCATTTT.

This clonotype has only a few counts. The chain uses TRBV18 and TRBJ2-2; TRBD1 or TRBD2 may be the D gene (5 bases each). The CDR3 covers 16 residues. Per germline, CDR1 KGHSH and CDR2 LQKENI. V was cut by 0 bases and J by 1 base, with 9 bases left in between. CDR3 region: CASSPPSGRNTGELFF. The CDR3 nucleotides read TGTGCCAGCTCACCACCCTCAGGGAGGAACACCGGGGAGCTGTTTTTT.

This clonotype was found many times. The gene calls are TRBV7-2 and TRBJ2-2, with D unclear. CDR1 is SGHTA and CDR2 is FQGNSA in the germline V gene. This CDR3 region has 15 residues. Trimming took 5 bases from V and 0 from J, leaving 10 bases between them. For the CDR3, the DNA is TGTGCCAGCAGCAGGACGCGCCCGAACACCGGGGAGCTGTTTTTT. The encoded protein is CASSRTRPNTGELFF.

CDR3 loop: CASSFPGTETDTQYF. Written as DNA, the CDR3 is TGTGCCAGCAGCTTTCCCGGGACCGAGACAGATACGCAGTATTTT. V usage is TRBV5-4 and J usage is TRBJ2-3; tentatively, D is TRBD1 or TRBD2 (5 bases each). Germline V gives CDR1 SGHNT, CDR2 YYREEE (reference sequence). V was trimmed by 2 bases and J by 3 bases, leaving 13 bases between them. The CDR3 spans 15 residues.

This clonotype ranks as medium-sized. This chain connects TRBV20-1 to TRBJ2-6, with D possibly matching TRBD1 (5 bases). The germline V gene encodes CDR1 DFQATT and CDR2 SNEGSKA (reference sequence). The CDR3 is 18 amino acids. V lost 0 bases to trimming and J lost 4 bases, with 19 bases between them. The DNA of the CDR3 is TGCAGTGCTAGAGACCAGACAGATATCGCTTCGGGGGCCAACGTCCTGACTTTC. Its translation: CSARDQTDIASGANVLTF.

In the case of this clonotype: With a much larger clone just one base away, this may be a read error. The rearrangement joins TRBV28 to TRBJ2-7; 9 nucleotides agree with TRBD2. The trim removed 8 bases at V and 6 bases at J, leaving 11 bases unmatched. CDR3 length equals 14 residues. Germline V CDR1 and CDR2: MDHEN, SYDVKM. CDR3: CASGETSGPSEQYF. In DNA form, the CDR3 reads TGTGCCAGCGGGGAGACTAGCGGACCGAGCGAGCAGTACTTC.

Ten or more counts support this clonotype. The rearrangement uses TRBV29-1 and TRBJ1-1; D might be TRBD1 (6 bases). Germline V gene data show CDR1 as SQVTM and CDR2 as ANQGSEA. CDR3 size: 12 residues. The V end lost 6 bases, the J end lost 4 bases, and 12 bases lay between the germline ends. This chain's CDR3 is CSVLSGATEAFF. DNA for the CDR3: TGCAGCGTGCTCTCAGGGGCCACTGAAGCTTTCTTT.

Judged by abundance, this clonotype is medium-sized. Written as DNA, the CDR3 is TGTGCCAGCAGCCCGGGGACAGGGGCTGGGGCCAACGTCCTGACTTTC. Its protein is CASSPGTGAGANVLTF. This chain joins TRBV5-8 and TRBJ2-6; 10 bases align to TRBD1. Trimming at V came to 4 bases and at J to 2 bases, leaving 3 bases not matched to a gene. Germline CDR1 SGHTS, CDR2 YDEGEE. The CDR3 is 16 residues long.